This T cell receptor (beta chain) came from a study of blood T cells in healthy people across ages. Each sample yielded at least 5.5 micrograms of PBMC total RNA. A second PCR of roughly 7 to 11 cycles used a sample-barcoded 5' primer and a J-beta primer mix. MiXCR, run by TCRdb on the 5' RACE reads, gives a single entry per CDR3 protein. The table includes 600,000 to 800,000 distinct CDR3 sequences, under 25% detected once. Sequenced input: blood. This sequence originates from a man in his 70s in good health.

CDR3 DNA sequence: TGTGCCAGCAGCTACACCGGCGATAGCAATCAGCCCCAGCATTTT. This codes for CASSYTGDSNQPQHF. The V gene is TRBV12-3 or TRBV12-4, the J gene TRBJ1-5; no clear D gene. V was cut by 6 bases and J by 0 bases, with 12 bases left in between. The CDR3 is 15 residues long.